These 20 T cell receptor beta chains were all obtained from the same sample, sequenced in a study of radiation and T cells in renal cell carcinoma. The assay was immunoSEQ multiplex PCR, and TCRdb's table has in-frame clones only and misses some. The sample consists of some 15,000 clones, approximately 56% of them appearing once. Noted treatment: treatment-naive control, cytoreductive nephrectomy. The sample was tumor tissue, taken from a patient whose treatment was nephrectomy without radiotherapy. The receptors stem from a man aged 35-49 years with renal cell carcinoma.

This chain uses TRBV6-1 with TRBJ2-5; 12 nucleotides agree with TRBD1. V shed 6 bases and J 5 bases; nucleotides not matched to a gene: 4. Germline V CDR1 and CDR2: MNHNS, SASEGT. CDR3 length: 14 residues. The CDR3 loop is CASSWGQGAETQYF. The CDR3 DNA reads TGTGCCAGCAGCTGGGGACAGGGGGCTGAGACCCAGTACTTC.

The chain links TRBV30 to TRBJ1-6, with D possibly being TRBD1 (6 bases). There are 14 residues in the CDR3. In germline, CDR1 is GTSNPN, CDR2 SVGIG (reference sequence). The CDR3 DNA reads as TGTGCTGTAACAACAGGGAGTGGGGGCTCACCCCTCCACTTT. This translates into CAVTTGSGGSPLHF.

In this sample, this clone turned up a few times. The CDR3 DNA is TGCGCCAGCAATCCTGGAGGGGGCTACGAGCAGTACTTC. It codes for CASNPGGGYEQYF. The chain uses TRBV5-1 and TRBJ2-7, with D possibly called TRBD1 or TRBD2 (6 bases each). The germline V gene has CDR1 SGHRS and CDR2 YFSETQ. The CDR3 extends over 13 amino acids. V lost 6 bases and J lost 3, with 13 bases in between.

This clone is categorized as medium-sized. V gene TRBV28 combines with J gene TRBJ1-1; D may be TRBD1 (6 bases). There are 14 residues in the CDR3. Trimming stripped 6 bases from V and 5 bases from J, with 16 bases between. The germline gives CDR1 MDHEN, CDR2 SYDVKM. The chain's CDR3 is CASSLVRGATEAFF. The CDR3 nucleotides are TGTGCCAGCAGCCTAGTCCGGGGGGCGACTGAAGCTTTCTTT.

This clone ranks as medium-sized. V usage is TRBV14 and J usage is TRBJ2-7; 7 bases are a match to TRBD2. This CDR3 is 15 amino acids long. The V gene's germline CDR1 is SGHDN and CDR2 FVKESK. The trim removed 4 bases at V and 2 bases at J, leaving 8 bases unmatched. CDR3 coding DNA: TGTGCCAGCAGCCCTCTGGGGGGGGAAACCTACGAGCAGTACTTC. It encodes CASSPLGGETYEQYF.

The genes are TRBV4-1 and TRBJ2-5; TRBD2 is a possible D gene (5 bases). V lost 4 bases to trimming and J lost 5 bases, with 8 bases between them. The germline gives CDR1 MGHRA, CDR2 YSYEKL. CDR3 size: 12 residues. Here the CDR3 reads CASSPGGETQYF. The CDR3 coding sequence is TGCGCCAGCAGCCCGGGCGGGGAGACCCAGTACTTC.

The rearrangement joins TRBV6-1 to TRBJ1-2; D is unresolved. CDR1 and CDR2 from the germline V gene are MNHNS and SASEGT. V was cut by 4 bases and J by 4 bases, with 19 bases left in between. This CDR3 comprises 16 residues. The CDR3 region has the DNA TGTGCCAGCAGTGTTTGGGCCCAGCGCGGAGGCTATGGCTACACCTTC. Residues: CASSVWAQRGGYGYTF.

The CDR3 DNA reads TGCGCCAGCAGCCAAGCCAGGCGAGATACGCAGTATTTT. This translates into CASSQARRDTQYF. The rearrangement joins TRBV4-3 to TRBJ2-3; D gene unclear. Trimming removed 1 base at V and 5 bases at J, with 7 bases between. This CDR3 region has 13 residues. The germline V gene has CDR1 LGHNA and CDR2 YSLEER.

The rearrangement uses TRBV15 and TRBJ2-7, with D perhaps TRBD1 (5 bases). This CDR3 has 15 amino acids. The germline V gene has CDR1 LNHNV and CDR2 YYDKDF (reference sequence). The V end was cut by 5 bases, the J end by 2 bases, with 16 bases between. The chain's CDR3 is CATSSQDNGAYEQYF. CDR3 coding DNA: TGTGCCACCAGCTCCCAGGACAACGGCGCCTACGAGCAGTACTTC.

The J gene is TRBJ1-5, the V gene TRBV7-2; possible D gene TRBD1, 6 bases. The V end was cut by 0 bases, the J end by 6 bases, with 9 bases between. CDR3 length: 14 amino acids. CDR1 SGHTA and CDR2 FQGNSA come from the germline V gene. The CDR3 DNA reads as TGTGCCAGCAGCTTAGCGCAGGGGAGTCAGCCCCAGCATTTT. This codes for CASSLAQGSQPQHF.

This CDR3 reads CSALTNEKLFF. The CDR3 DNA sequence: TGCAGCGCCCTAACTAATGAAAAACTGTTTTTT. J is TRBJ1-4 and V is TRBV29-1; D gene uncertain. Germline V gene data show CDR1 as SQVTM and CDR2 as ANQGSEA. V lost 7 bases and J 1 base, leaving 4 bases between the germline ends. This CDR3 contains 11 residues.

The chain is built from TRBV4-1 and TRBJ1-3, with D unresolved. Germline CDR1 reads MGHRA; CDR2 reads YSYEKL. The CDR3 length is 13 residues. Trimming removed 4 bases at V and 6 bases at J, with 10 bases between. The CDR3 DNA reads as TGCGCCAGCAGCCTAGACTTCGAAAACACCATATATTTT. As protein: CASSLDFENTIYF.

V gene TRBV11-3 combines with J gene TRBJ2-7; possibly TRBD2 for D (6 bases). Trimming removed 1 base at V and 7 bases at J, with 11 bases between. The germline CDR1 and CDR2 sequences are SGHNT and YENEEA. The CDR3 is made up of 13 amino acids. The DNA of the CDR3 is TGTGCCAGCAGCTTAGGGGACTTACGAGAGCAGTACTTC. It translates to CASSLGDLREQYF.

The CDR3 reads CASSLGGSRSYNEQFF. Written as DNA, the CDR3 is TGTGCCAGCAGCTTAGGCGGCAGCCGTTCCTACAATGAGCAGTTCTTC. The chain recombines TRBV7-2 with TRBJ2-1, with D unclear. With 1 base removed from V and 1 base from J, the gap between germline ends came to 11 bases. From germline, CDR1 is SGHTA and CDR2 FQGNSA. The CDR3 sequence is 16 residues long.

The rearrangement joins TRBV5-6 to TRBJ2-7; the D gene is possibly TRBD1 (6 bases). CDR1 is SGHDT, CDR2 YYEEEE, per germline. The length of the CDR3 is 16 residues. V lost 2 bases to trimming and J lost 2 bases, with 17 bases between them. Written as DNA, the CDR3 is TGTGCCAGCAGCTTTTTGCGGTTCGGGACAACCTACGAGCAGTACTTC. Its translation: CASSFLRFGTTYEQYF.

The chain combines TRBV29-1 with TRBJ2-1; TRBD2 is a possible D gene (6 bases). The length of the CDR3 is 12 residues. The V end was cut by 7 bases, the J end by 8 bases, with 15 bases between. Germline values: CDR1 SQVTM, CDR2 ANQGSEA. The CDR3, as DNA: TGCAGCGGGGGATTAAGGGAGGATGAGCAGTTCTTC. Protein product: CSGGLREDEQFF.

In regard to this clone: One junction end disagrees with the germline gene, perhaps due to a read error. Other DNA sequences from this sample encode an identical CDR3 as well. J is TRBJ1-3 and V is TRBV5-5; D is possibly TRBD1 (6 bases). CDR3 length: 16 amino acids. CDR1 and CDR2 (germline): SGHKS, YYEKEE (reference sequence). The DNA for the CDR3 is TGTGCCAGCAGTTTGGCAGGGGCCGACTCTGGAAACACCATATATTTT. Protein product: CASSLAGADSGNTIYF.

The chain uses TRBV7-8 and TRBJ1-2; maybe TRBD1 (5 bases). Germline lookup yields CDR1 SGHVS and CDR2 FQNEAQ. Trimming left V 0 bases short and J 8 bases short, with 10 bases between. The CDR3 has 13 amino acids. The CDR3 DNA reads as TGTGCCAGCAGCTTAGCGCCGGGGGGAGGCTACACCTTC. As protein: CASSLAPGGGYTF.

The rearrangement uses TRBV4-3 and TRBJ2-2; no clear D. The CDR3 spans 17 residues. V gave up 0 bases and J gave up 2 bases, with 13 bases separating them. Germline V gives CDR1 LGHNA, CDR2 YSLEER. CDR3 nucleotide sequence: TGCGCCAGCAGCCAAGATCATTGGGGTGGCAACACCGGGGAGCTGTTTTTT. Protein product: CASSQDHWGGNTGELFF.

Regarding this clone: Other DNA sequences in this sample translate to the same CDR3. The CDR3 here is CASSIGGGYGYTF. DNA of the CDR3: TGTGCCAGTAGTATTGGAGGGGGCTATGGCTACACCTTC. The chain uses TRBV19 and TRBJ1-2; D possibly corresponds to TRBD1 (6 bases). V was clipped by 3 bases and J by 4 bases, with 9 bases between them. CDR3 size: 13 residues. CDR1 LNHDA and CDR2 SQIVND come from the germline V gene (reference sequence).